The TCR beta chain described here comes from a study of Ad26.COV2.S vaccination and SARS-CoV-2 variants. For the study at large: Each vaccinee took Ad26.COV2.S intramuscularly, once or twice 56 days apart.

This CDR3 has 15 amino acids. With 6 bases removed from V and 7 bases from J, the gap between germline ends came to 19 bases. Germline values: CDR1 KGHSH, CDR2 LQKENI. The treatment: roughly 19 received Ad26.COV2.S at low or high dose, single or two shots; about 5 received placebo; per-sample allocation not given. Repertoires come from day 63 after the first vaccine or placebo injection. This person who donated was an adult of 18-55 years in Boston. Spike of the Wuhan-strain SARS-CoV-2 was expressed by an Ad26 vector, which formed the vaccine. TCRdb's table, derived via immunoSEQ multiplex PCR, lists solely in-frame clones and lacks some. The sample lists about 400,000 clones; 89% were seen once.

This sample comprised peripheral blood, obtained in a trial of Ad26.COV2.S vaccine versus placebo. The receptor was isolated from a person between 18 and 65 years old who received the Ad26.COV2.S COVID-19 vaccine or a placebo. The chain carries TRBV18 and TRBJ1-5; tentatively, D is TRBD1 (6 bases). The CDR3 DNA is TGTGCCAGCTCCCAGGGAACAGGGTCAGGACAGCCCCAGCATTTT. It encodes CASSQGTGSGQPQHF.